Sequencing of this T cell receptor (beta chain) was carried out in a study of blood T cell repertoires in COVID-19. Turning to the study itself: Sources were T cells, B-cell-depleted T cells, or PBMCs; the material itself was cDNA or gDNA.

V lost 4 bases, J lost 0 bases, and 13 bases lay in between. Germline CDR1 SGHRS, CDR2 YFSETQ. The CDR3 has 16 residues. TCRdb keeps only in-frame clones here, not all; method: immunoSEQ multiplex PCR. The sample has about 92,000 clones; 70% to 90% are singletons. Sequenced sample: peripheral blood. V usage is TRBV5-1 and J usage is TRBJ2-2, with D possibly being TRBD1 (5 bases). This TCR was recovered from a woman aged 55-75 years with COVID-19, enrolled during active disease. The CDR3: CASSPRQSANTGELFF. The CDR3 DNA follows: TGCGCCAGCAGCCCTAGACAGAGCGCGAACACCGGGGAGCTGTTTTTT.